This section outlines one TCR beta chain sequence together with its context. Its specificity is not known. These data belong to a study of blood T cells in healthy people across ages. Study details: Template-switching capture recovered about one barcoded beta molecule per two T cells.

Each donor had around 10 milliliters of peripheral blood drawn. This CDR3 is 12 amino acids long. Trimming removed 2 bases at V and 8 bases at J, with 8 bases between. Germline CDR1 MNHEY, CDR2 SVGAGI. Primed by a sample-barcoded 5' primer and a J-beta primer mix, a second PCR proceeded for roughly 6 to 12 cycles. With 12 random nucleotides, a template-switch adaptor tagged each individual cDNA molecule. TCRdb reanalysed the 5' RACE reads using MiXCR and keeps one entry per CDR3 protein. Of hundreds of thousands of distinct CDR3 sequences in the sample, under 25% were seen once. Study-wide findings and caveats: The lack of PBMC sorting stopped any conclusive naive versus antigen-experienced comparison.

Sequenced material: blood. This TCR derives from a man between 65 and 80 years old in good health. This chain connects TRBV6-5 to TRBJ2-3; D unresolved. Written as DNA, the CDR3 is TGTGCCAGCAGTTACACGGGCAGTACGCAGTATTTT. Translation: CASSYTGSTQYF.